Each of the 22 T cell receptor beta chains below was sequenced from the same sample in a study of CD4 T cells in relation to SARS-CoV-2 and coronaviruses. Antigens of these TCRs are unknown. Sequencing was performed with immunoSEQ multiplex PCR; in TCRdb, only in-frame clones are kept and a portion is missing. Of tens of thousands of clones listed, about three quarters are singletons. The sample comprised memory CD4+ T cells from PBMCs, cultured in vitro. The receptors derive from an adult with COVID-19.

The CDR3 protein is CASAGQASYEQYF. In DNA form, the CDR3 reads TGTGCCAGCGCGGGACAGGCCTCCTACGAGCAGTACTTC. This chain links TRBV2 with TRBJ2-7; TRBD1 matches at 8 bases. Trimming removed 8 bases from V and 0 bases from J; junction bases left unmatched: 3. This CDR3 is 13 amino acids long. From germline, CDR1 is SNHLY and CDR2 FYNNEI. Supplemented by reference TRBV2 and TRBJ2-7, the full variable domain reads EPEVTQTPSHQVTQMGQEVILRCVPISNHLYFYWYRQILGQKVEFLVSFYNNEISEKSEIFDDQFSVERPDGSNFTLKIRSTKLEDSAMYFCASAGQASYEQYFGPGTRLTVT.

The chain recombines TRBV6-2 or TRBV6-3 with TRBJ2-3; D is unresolved. Deletions cut 1 base from V and 3 bases from J, with 8 bases between. Germline CDR1 is MNHEY and CDR2 is SVGEGT. The CDR3 is 14 amino acids. In DNA form, the CDR3 reads TGTGCCAGCAGTTACTTCTCAGGAACAGATACGCAGTATTTT. It codes for CASSYFSGTDTQYF.

The V gene is TRBV6-2 or TRBV6-3, the J gene TRBJ2-3; 7 bases match TRBD2. The CDR3 runs to 14 residues. The germline V gene has CDR1 MNHEY and CDR2 SVGEGT. Unmatched junction bases numbered 2, after V lost 3 bases and J lost 2 bases. This chain's CDR3 is CASSYGGDTDTQYF. The CDR3, as DNA: TGTGCCAGCAGTTATGGGGGGGACACAGATACGCAGTATTTT.

This sequence joins TRBV5-4 and TRBJ1-1, with 8 bases lining up with TRBD1. CDR1 SGHNT and CDR2 YYREEE come from the germline V gene (reference sequence). V shed 7 bases, J shed 6 bases, and the junction held 5 bases outside the gene matches. The CDR3 contains 12 residues. CDR3 in DNA: TGTGCCAGCGGACAGGGTGCTTCTGAAGCTTTCTTT. Translating gives CASGQGASEAFF.

Points on this clone: One junction end does not reproduce the germline sequence, and a read error may be involved. The chain joins TRBV20-1 to TRBJ2-6, with TRBD2 matching over 13 bases. The CDR3 extends over 18 amino acids. Germline-derived CDR1 and CDR2 are DFQATT and SNEGSKA (reference sequence). The CDR3 here is CSASRGLAGLSEANVLTF. CDR3 nucleotide sequence: TGCAGTGCTAGTCGGGGACTAGCGGGACTGTCTGAGGCCAACGTCCTGACTTTC.

This chain uses TRBV6-5 with TRBJ2-2; 7 bases line up with TRBD1. Trimming removed 5 bases from V and 4 bases from J; junction bases left unmatched: 4. The CDR3 is 14 residues long. Germline V gives CDR1 MNHEY, CDR2 SVGAGI. CDR3 sequence: CASSRDSPTGELFF. The CDR3, as DNA: TGTGCCAGCAGTCGGGACAGCCCCACCGGGGAGCTGTTTTTT.

This clone was observed a few times. The V gene is TRBV19, the J gene TRBJ2-3; possible D gene TRBD2, 5 bases. The germline V and J ends were trimmed by 6 bases and 8 bases, with 15 bases remaining between them. This CDR3 has 13 amino acids. CDR1 is LNHDA, CDR2 SQIVND, per germline (reference sequence). This CDR3 is CASRGGSYGTQYF. The CDR3 DNA reads as TGTGCCAGTAGGGGCGGGTCCTATGGTACGCAGTATTTT.

The chain joins TRBV30 to TRBJ2-1; the match to TRBD2 covers 9 bases. This CDR3 contains 15 residues. Germline CDR1 is GTSNPN and CDR2 is SVGIG (reference sequence). Trimming at V came to 0 bases and at J to 6 bases, leaving 6 bases not matched to a gene. This chain's CDR3 is CAWSVLAGVINEQFF. The CDR3 nucleotides are TGTGCCTGGAGTGTATTAGCGGGAGTAATCAATGAGCAGTTCTTC.

The chain joins TRBV6-6 to TRBJ2-3, with 7 nucleotides matching TRBD1. Looked up from germline, CDR1 is MNHNY and CDR2 is SVGAGI (reference sequence). Trimming at V came to 5 bases and at J to 3 bases, leaving 8 bases not matched to a gene. The CDR3 loop spans 15 amino acids. CDR3 in DNA: TGTGCCAGCAGTCCTCCGGGACAGACAACAGATACGCAGTATTTT. This sequence encodes CASSPPGQTTDTQYF.

V and J are TRBV5-5 and TRBJ1-2; D might be TRBD1 (5 bases). CDR3 length: 15 amino acids. Trimming stripped 5 bases from V and 4 bases from J, with 18 bases between. Germline CDR1 and CDR2: SGHKS and YYEKEE (reference sequence). The CDR3 sequence is CASRRGGVQGYGYTF. CDR3 nucleotides: TGTGCCAGCAGGCGCGGGGGGGTCCAGGGCTATGGCTACACCTTC.

The V and J genes are TRBV28 and TRBJ1-2; D may be TRBD1 (5 bases). Deletions cut 3 bases from V and 6 bases from J, with 8 bases between. The CDR3 has 12 amino acids. Germline V gene sequence: CDR1 MDHEN, CDR2 SYDVKM. For the CDR3, the DNA is TGTGCCAGCAGTTTGGGGCACGATGGCTACACCTTC. It specifies CASSLGHDGYTF.

The genes are TRBV11-2 and TRBJ2-1; D is undetermined. Germline CDR1 reads SGHAT; CDR2 reads FQNNGV. V gave up 0 bases and J gave up 0 bases, with 9 bases separating them. The CDR3 runs 16 residues. The CDR3 nucleotides are TGTGCCAGCAGCTTAGATCTCGATCCCTCCTACAATGAGCAGTTCTTC. Translation gives CASSLDLDPSYNEQFF.

The V and J genes are TRBV28 and TRBJ2-6; TRBD1 agrees at 9 bases. Germline V gene lookup returns CDR1 MDHEN and CDR2 SYDVKM. V gave up 6 bases and J gave up 2 bases; unmatched junction bases: 5. The CDR3 has 16 amino acids. This CDR3 reads CASSHRTGAGANVLTF. The CDR3 nucleotides read TGTGCCAGCAGCCATCGGACAGGGGCTGGGGCCAACGTCCTGACTTTC.

The V gene is TRBV9, the J gene TRBJ2-1; 9 positions match TRBD2. This CDR3 is built from 16 residues. Germline lookup yields CDR1 SGDLS and CDR2 YYNGEE. V dropped 4 bases and J dropped 7; count of bases not matched to a gene: 12. The CDR3 sequence is CASSPTRVAGVNEQFF. CDR3 bases: TGTGCCAGCAGCCCAACTAGGGTAGCGGGAGTTAATGAGCAGTTCTTC.

V gene TRBV7-2 combines with J gene TRBJ1-5; TRBD1 aligns across 10 bases. Germline lookup yields CDR1 SGHTA and CDR2 FQGNSA. This CDR3 contains 18 residues. V lost 2 bases to trimming and J lost 5 bases; unmatched junction nucleotides: 12. In DNA, the CDR3 is TGTGCCAGCAGCTTATCCGCCTCCGGGACAGGGGCCCATCAGCCCCAGCATTTT. Translated, it gives CASSLSASGTGAHQPQHF.

The chain recombines TRBV19 with TRBJ1-5, with D tentatively TRBD1 (5 bases). The germline V gene has CDR1 LNHDA and CDR2 SQIVND (reference sequence). This CDR3 is 18 amino acids long. Trimming removed 1 base at V and 1 base at J, with 17 bases between. CDR3: CASSIVFSRPGSNQPQHF. Written as DNA, the CDR3 is TGTGCCAGTAGTATAGTTTTTTCACGTCCAGGGAGCAATCAGCCCCAGCATTTT.

This clone was detected once. The V call is TRBV6-5, the J call TRBJ2-7; D is uncertain. Germline V gene lookup returns CDR1 MNHEY and CDR2 SVGAGI. Trimming shortened V by 6 bases and J by 6 bases, and 15 bases separated the two germline ends. CDR3 length equals 13 residues. Written as DNA, the CDR3 is TGTGCCAGCAGGGGGTCCAACTGGGGCGAGCAGTACTTC. Translation gives CASRGSNWGEQYF.

This chain connects TRBV2 to TRBJ2-4, with D perhaps matching TRBD2 (5 bases). The germline V gene has CDR1 SNHLY and CDR2 FYNNEI. This CDR3 is 16 amino acids long. Trimming took off 7 bases at V and 0 bases at J, with 16 bases between the two ends. The CDR3 region has the DNA TGTGCCAGCACTAGCTCAAGTACATTAGCCAAAAACATTCAGTACTTC. Translation gives CASTSSSTLAKNIQYF.

The chain combines TRBV7-2 with TRBJ1-4, with TRBD1 matching over 7 bases. The CDR3 has 18 residues. V was clipped by 4 bases and J by 2 bases; unmatched bases: 13. Germline V gives CDR1 SGHTA, CDR2 FQGNSA. This CDR3 is CASSWGTSPRGTNEKLFF. CDR3 bases: TGTGCCAGCAGCTGGGGGACTTCCCCCAGGGGGACTAATGAAAAACTGTTTTTT.

This rearrangement joins TRBV5-1 to TRBJ2-3; D is perhaps TRBD2 (6 bases). Looked up from germline, CDR1 is SGHRS and CDR2 is YFSETQ. The CDR3 contains 16 residues. V lost 0 bases and J 1 base, leaving 12 bases between the germline ends. CDR3 sequence: CASSLAQASGTDTQYF. In nucleotides, the CDR3 is TGCGCCAGCAGCTTGGCCCAGGCTAGCGGCACAGATACGCAGTATTTT.

The chain recombines TRBV13 with TRBJ2-5; 8 bases agree with TRBD1. Per germline, CDR1 PRHDT and CDR2 FYEKMQ (reference sequence). The CDR3 contains 18 residues. The trim removed 5 bases at V and 3 bases at J, leaving 17 bases unmatched. CDR3 DNA sequence: TGTGCCAGCAGCAATCGACAGGGGTTAGTGTCTCGCGAAGAGACCCAGTACTTC. Translated, it gives CASSNRQGLVSREETQYF.

The chain couples TRBV7-3 to TRBJ2-7; D possibly uses TRBD1 or TRBD2 (5 bases each). The ends were cut back, 5 bases at V and 5 bases at J, with 16 bases in the middle. The CDR3 is made up of 14 amino acids. Germline lookup yields CDR1 SGHTA and CDR2 FQGTGA. CDR3 DNA: TGTGCCAGCAGCGTGACAGCTCTTAGCGACGAGCAGTACTTC. It translates to CASSVTALSDEQYF.